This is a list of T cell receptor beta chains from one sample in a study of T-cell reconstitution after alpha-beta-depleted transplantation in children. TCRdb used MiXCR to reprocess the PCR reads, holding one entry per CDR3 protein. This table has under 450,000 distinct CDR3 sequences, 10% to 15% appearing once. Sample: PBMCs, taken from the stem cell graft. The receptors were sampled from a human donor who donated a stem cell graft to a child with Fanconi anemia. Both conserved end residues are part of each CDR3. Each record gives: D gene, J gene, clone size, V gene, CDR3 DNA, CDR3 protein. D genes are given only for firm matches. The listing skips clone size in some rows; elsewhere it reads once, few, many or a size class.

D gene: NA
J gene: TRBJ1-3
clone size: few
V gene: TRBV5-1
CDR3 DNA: TGCGCCAGCAGCTTGCAGGGAATCTCTGGAAACACCATATATTTT
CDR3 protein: CASSLQGISGNTIYF

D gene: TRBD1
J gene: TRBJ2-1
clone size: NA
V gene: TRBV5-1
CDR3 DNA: TGCGCCAGCAGAAGGATAGAGGGGGCGAATGAGCAGTTCTTC
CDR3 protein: CASRRIEGANEQFF

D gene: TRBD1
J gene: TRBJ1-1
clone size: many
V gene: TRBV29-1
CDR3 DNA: TGCAGCGTTCGACAGGGGGGGACTGAAGCTTTCTTT
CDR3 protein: CSVRQGGTEAFF

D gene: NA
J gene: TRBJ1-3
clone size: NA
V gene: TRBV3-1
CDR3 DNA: TGTGCCACCACCCCAGACCGGGGAGCCCCCTCTGGAAACACCATATATTTT
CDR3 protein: CATTPDRGAPSGNTIYF

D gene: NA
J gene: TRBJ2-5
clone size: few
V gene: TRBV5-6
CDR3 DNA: TGTGCCAGCAGCTTTATACCCGGACGTAAAGAGACCCAGTACTTC
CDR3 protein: CASSFIPGRKETQYF

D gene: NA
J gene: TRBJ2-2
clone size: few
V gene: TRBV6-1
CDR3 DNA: TGTGCCAGCGAGGGGGCGAACACCGGGGAGCTGTTTTTT
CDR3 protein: CASEGANTGELFF

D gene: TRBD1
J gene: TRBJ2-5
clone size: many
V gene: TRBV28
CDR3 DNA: TGTGCCAGCAGTATATTAACCGGGACAGGGGGCGCGGAGACCCAGTACTTC
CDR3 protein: CASSILTGTGGAETQYF

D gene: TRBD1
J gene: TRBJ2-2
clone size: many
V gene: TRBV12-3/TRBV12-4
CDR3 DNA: TGTGCCAGCAGCCGCGGACAGGGAAACACCGGGGAGCTGTTTTTT
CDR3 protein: CASSRGQGNTGELFF

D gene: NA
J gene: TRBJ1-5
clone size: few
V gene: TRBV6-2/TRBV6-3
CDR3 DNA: TGTGCCAGCAGTTACGGGCCTAATCAGCCCCAGCATTTT
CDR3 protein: CASSYGPNQPQHF

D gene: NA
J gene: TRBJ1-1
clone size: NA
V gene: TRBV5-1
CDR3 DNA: TGCGCCAGCGAATTAACAGGGCCGGGCACTGAAGCTTTCTTT
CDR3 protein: CASELTGPGTEAFF

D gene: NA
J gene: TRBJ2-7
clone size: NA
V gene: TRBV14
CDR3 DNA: TGTGCCAGCAGCCAAGATCCCCAGTTCAACGAGCAGTACTTC
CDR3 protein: CASSQDPQFNEQYF

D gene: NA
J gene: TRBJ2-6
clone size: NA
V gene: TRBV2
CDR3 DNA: TGTGCCAGCTCCCGGGCCGCCCTTGACTTCTCTGGGGCCAACGTCCTGACTTTC
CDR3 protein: CASSRAALDFSGANVLTF

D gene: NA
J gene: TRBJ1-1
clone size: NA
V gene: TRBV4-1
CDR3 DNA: TGCGCCAGCAGCCAAGTAGTAGGGATAGGGAACACTGAAGCTTTCTTT
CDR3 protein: CASSQVVGIGNTEAFF

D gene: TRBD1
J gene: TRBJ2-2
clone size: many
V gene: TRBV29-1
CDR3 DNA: TGCAGCGGTTACCAGGGGGCGCTTGGCGGGGAGCTGTTTTTT
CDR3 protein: CSGYQGALGGELFF

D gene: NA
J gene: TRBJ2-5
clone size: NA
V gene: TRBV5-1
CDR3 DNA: TGCGCCAGCAGCCAAACCCCGGGACCCCAGATGGACCAGTACTTC
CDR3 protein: CASSQTPGPQMDQYF

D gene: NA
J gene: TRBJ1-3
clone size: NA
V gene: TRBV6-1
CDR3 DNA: TGTGCCAGCAGATCTATATCCTCTGGAAACACCATATATTTT
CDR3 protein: CASRSISSGNTIYF

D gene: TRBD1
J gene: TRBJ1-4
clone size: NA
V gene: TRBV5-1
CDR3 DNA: TGCGCCAGCAGCCCGGAAACTACAGGGGTTTGGGAAAAACTGTTTTTT
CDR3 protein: CASSPETTGVWEKLFF

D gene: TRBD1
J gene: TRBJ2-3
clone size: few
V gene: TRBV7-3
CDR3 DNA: TGTGCCAGCAGCCCGCGACAGGGGGGCACAGATACGCAGTATTTT
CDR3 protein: CASSPRQGGTDTQYF

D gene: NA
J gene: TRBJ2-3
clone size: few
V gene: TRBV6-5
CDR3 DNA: TGTGCCAGCAGTTACGGTCGGCCGGGGGGCCCCACAGATACGCAGTATTTT
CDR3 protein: CASSYGRPGGPTDTQYF

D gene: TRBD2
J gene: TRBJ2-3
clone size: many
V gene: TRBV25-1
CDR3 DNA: TGTGCCAGCAGTTCCCCGGGACTAGCGGGGGCTAGCACAGATACGCAGTATTTT
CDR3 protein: CASSSPGLAGASTDTQYF

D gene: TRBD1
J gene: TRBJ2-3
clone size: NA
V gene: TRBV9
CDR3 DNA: TGTGCCAGCAGCGTAGTGGGACAGGGGAGAGATACGCAGTATTTT
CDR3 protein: CASSVVGQGRDTQYF

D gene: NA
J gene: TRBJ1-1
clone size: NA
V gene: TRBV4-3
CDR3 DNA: TGCGCCAGCAGCCAAGGAAGGGGCGTAGGAGAAGCTTTCTTT
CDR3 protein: CASSQGRGVGEAFF

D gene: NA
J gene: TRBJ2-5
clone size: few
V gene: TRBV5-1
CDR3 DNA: TGCGCCAGCAGTGGTGTTCAAGGCCAAGAGACCCAGTACTTC
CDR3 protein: CASSGVQGQETQYF

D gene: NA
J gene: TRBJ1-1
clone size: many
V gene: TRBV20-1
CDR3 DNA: TGCAGTGCGCAGGACGGGGCGTTTGAAGCTTTCTTT
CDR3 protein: CSAQDGAFEAFF

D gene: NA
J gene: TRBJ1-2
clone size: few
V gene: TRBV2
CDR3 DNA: TGTGCCAGCAGGAGAACAGGGCTATACTATGGCTACACCTTC
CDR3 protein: CASRRTGLYYGYTF

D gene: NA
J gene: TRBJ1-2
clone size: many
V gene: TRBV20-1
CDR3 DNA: TGCAGTGCTAGTGTAGAGGCAGGGCCTTATGGCTACACCTTC
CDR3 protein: CSASVEAGPYGYTF

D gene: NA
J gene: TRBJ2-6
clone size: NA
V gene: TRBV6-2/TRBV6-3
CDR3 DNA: TGTGCCAGCAGTTATAGTCTACTACGGGACACCTACTCTGGGGCCAACGTCCTGACTTTC
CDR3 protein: CASSYSLLRDTYSGANVLTF

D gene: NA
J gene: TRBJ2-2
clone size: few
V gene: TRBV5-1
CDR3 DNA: TGCGCCAATTACCCTGGGCAGGGTAATACCGGGGAGCTGTTTTTT
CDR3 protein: CANYPGQGNTGELFF

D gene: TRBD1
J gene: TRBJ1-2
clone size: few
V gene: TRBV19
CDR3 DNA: TGTGCCAGTAGTCAGCTACAGGGGGCTATCCATGGCTACACCTTC
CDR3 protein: CASSQLQGAIHGYTF

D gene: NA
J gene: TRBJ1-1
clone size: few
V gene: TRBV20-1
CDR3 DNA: TGCAGTGCTAGCCATGAGGCTTTCTTT
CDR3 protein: CSASHEAFF

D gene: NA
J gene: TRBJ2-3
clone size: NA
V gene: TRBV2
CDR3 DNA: TGTGCCAGCAGTGAAGGAGGACAGCGGAGCACAGATACGCAGTATTTT
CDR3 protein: CASSEGGQRSTDTQYF

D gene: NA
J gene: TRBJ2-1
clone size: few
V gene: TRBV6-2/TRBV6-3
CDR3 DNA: TGTGCCAGCAGAGAGACCAATGAGCAGTTCTTC
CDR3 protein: CASRETNEQFF

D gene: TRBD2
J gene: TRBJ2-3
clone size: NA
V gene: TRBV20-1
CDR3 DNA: TGCAGTGCTAGGACGACTAGCGGGGGCACAGATACGCAGTATTTT
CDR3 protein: CSARTTSGGTDTQYF

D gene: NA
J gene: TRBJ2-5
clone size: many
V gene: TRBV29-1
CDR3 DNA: TGCACCGTCAAGCGGCAAGAGACCCAGTACTTC
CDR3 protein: CTVKRQETQYF

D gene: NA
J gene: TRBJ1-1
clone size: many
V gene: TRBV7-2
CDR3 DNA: TGTGCCAGCAGCTCCTACACTTCACCGGGGACTAACGCTGAAGCTTTCTTT
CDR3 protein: CASSSYTSPGTNAEAFF

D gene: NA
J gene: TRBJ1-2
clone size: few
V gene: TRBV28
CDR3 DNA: TGTGCCAGCAGTTTTAAGGTGGAGGCCTCGGGGGGCTACACCTTC
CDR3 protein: CASSFKVEASGGYTF

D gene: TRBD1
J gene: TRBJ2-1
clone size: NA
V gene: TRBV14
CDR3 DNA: TGTGCCAGCGGCCGGCGACAGGGGATCGATGAGCAGTTCTTC
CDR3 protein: CASGRRQGIDEQFF

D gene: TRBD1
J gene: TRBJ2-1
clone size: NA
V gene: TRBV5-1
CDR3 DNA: TGCGCCAGCAGGGAAACGGGACAGGGTGTCAATGAGCAGTTCTTC
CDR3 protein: CASRETGQGVNEQFF

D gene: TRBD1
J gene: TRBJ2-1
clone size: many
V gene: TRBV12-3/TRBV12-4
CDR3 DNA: TGTGCCAGCAGTACAACCCGGGACAGGGCTCTCAATGAGCAGTTCTTC
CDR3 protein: CASSTTRDRALNEQFF

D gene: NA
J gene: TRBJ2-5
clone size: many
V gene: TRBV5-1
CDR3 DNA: TGCGCCAGCAGCGTGGAGCGCGGAGAGACCCAGTACTTC
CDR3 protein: CASSVERGETQYF

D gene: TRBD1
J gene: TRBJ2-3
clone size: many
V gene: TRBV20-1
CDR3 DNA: TGCAGTGCTAGAGGACAGGGAAACACAGATACGCAGTATTTT
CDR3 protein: CSARGQGNTDTQYF

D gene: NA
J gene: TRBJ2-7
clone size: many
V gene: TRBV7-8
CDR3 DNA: TGTGCCAGCAGCCTTAGGGACGAGCAGTACTTC
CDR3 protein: CASSLRDEQYF

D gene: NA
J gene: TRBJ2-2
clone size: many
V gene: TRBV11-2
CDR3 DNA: TGTGCCAGCAGCTTACTGCGCGGGGAGCTGTTTTTT
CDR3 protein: CASSLLRGELFF

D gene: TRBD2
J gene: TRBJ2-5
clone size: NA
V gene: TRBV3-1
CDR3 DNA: TGTGCCAGCAGCCAAGAGGAGCTAGCGGGGAAAGAGACCCAGTACTTC
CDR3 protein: CASSQEELAGKETQYF

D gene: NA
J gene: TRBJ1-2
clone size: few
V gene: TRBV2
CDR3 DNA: TGTGCCAGCTATAAACAGGGAGCGGTCTATGGCTACACCTTC
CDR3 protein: CASYKQGAVYGYTF

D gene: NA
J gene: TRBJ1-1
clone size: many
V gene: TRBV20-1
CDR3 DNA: TGCAGTGCTAGAGTTCAGGTCGGGTTCACTGAAGCTTTCTTT
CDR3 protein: CSARVQVGFTEAFF

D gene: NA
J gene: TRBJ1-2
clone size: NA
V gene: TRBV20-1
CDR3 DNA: TGCAGTGCCCGCGGAGGGAACGGCTACACCTTC
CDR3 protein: CSARGGNGYTF